This T cell receptor beta chain is from a study of blood T cell repertoires in COVID-19. Study in general: COVID-19 samples from acute and convalescent phases originated in the United States, Italy and Spain. From T cells, B-cell-depleted T cells, or PBMCs came the material, which was cDNA or gDNA.

The CDR3 covers 12 residues. Trimming took 5 bases from V and 7 from J, leaving 11 bases between them. Authors' analysis steps: Counts of nucleated cells, estimated from reference gene primer amplification, were obtained. The table came from immunoSEQ multiplex PCR; TCRdb's copy has only in-frame clones and leaves some out. V and J calls and clone size are as listed in that table; D and trimming were resolved from the DNA. Here the sample spans some 88,000 clones, 85% being singletons. Sequencing was done on a sample of peripheral blood. This TCR was recovered from a man aged 60-69 years with acute or convalescent COVID-19. The chain links TRBV12-3 or TRBV12-4 to TRBJ1-1; no definite D call. Here the CDR3 DNA reads TGTGCCAGCAGTCCGGGTTTTAGTGAAGCTTTCTTT. The encoded protein is CASSPGFSEAFF.